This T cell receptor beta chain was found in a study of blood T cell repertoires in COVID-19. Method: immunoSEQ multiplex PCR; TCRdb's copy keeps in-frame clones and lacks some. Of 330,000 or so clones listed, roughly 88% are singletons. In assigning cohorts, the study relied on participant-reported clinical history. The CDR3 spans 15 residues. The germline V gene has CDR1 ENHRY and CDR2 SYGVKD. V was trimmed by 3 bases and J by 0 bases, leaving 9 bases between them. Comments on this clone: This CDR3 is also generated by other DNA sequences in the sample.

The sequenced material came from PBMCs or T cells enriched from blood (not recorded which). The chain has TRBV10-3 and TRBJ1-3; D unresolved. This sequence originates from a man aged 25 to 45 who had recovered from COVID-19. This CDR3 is CAISDGGDSGNTIYF. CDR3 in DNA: TGTGCCATCAGTGACGGAGGAGACTCTGGAAACACCATATATTTT.